This TCR beta chain originates from a study of early T cells in non-severe SARS-CoV-2 infection. Study details: Sequencing was performed on bulk RNA from unsorted whole blood, leaving chains unpaired.

The TCR library protocol was used to attach unique molecular identifiers. These identifiers were attached to individual cDNA molecules. TCRdb re-derived calls from the 5' RACE reads in MiXCR, one entry per CDR3 protein. The sample lists under 90,000 distinct CDR3 sequences, 14% occurring once. This clonotype was picked up many times. Its antigen is unidentified. Study conclusions and caveats: The VDJdb matching leaned toward anti-spike CD8 responses and overlooked private and CD4 specificities.

Germline V gene lookup returns CDR1 MDHEN and CDR2 SYDVKM. This CDR3 region has 13 residues. With 2 bases removed from V and 2 bases from J, the gap between germline ends came to 4 bases. The sample comprised whole blood. This receptor was taken from an adult who was a healthcare worker with PCR-confirmed SARS-CoV-2 infection or an uninfected control (not recorded which). The chain combines TRBV28 with TRBJ1-3, with no clear D. CDR3 protein: CASSLVAGNTIYF. CDR3 DNA sequence: TGTGCCAGCAGTTTAGTGGCTGGAAACACCATATATTTT. The entire variable domain, with the rest obtained from reference TRBV28 and TRBJ1-3, is as follows: DVKVTQSSRYLVKRTGEKVFLECVQDMDHENMFWYRQDPGLGLRLIYFSYDVKMKEKGDIPEGYSVSREKKERFSLILESASTNQTSMYLCASSLVAGNTIYFGEGSWLTVV.